This T cell receptor beta chain derives from a study of chemoradiotherapy in HPV16-positive cancers. Findings and caveats of the study: HPV-responsive T-cell expansion during chemoradiotherapy was linked to improved recurrence-free survival in HPV16-positive patients.

Using immunoSEQ multiplex PCR, the repertoire was profiled, and TCRdb retains in-frame clones only, with some absent. The sample lists some 500 clones, roughly 88% seen once, with roughly 6% in the top ten. The germline CDR1 and CDR2 sequences are MDHEN and SYDVKM. The CDR3 length is 14 residues. Trimming cost V 0 bases and J 2 bases, with 7 bases left between them. Worth noting for this clone: What it binds is unknown.

This specimen consisted of tumor tissue, obtained from a patient who underwent chemoradiotherapy. This rearrangement joins TRBV28 to TRBJ2-5, with a possible D match to TRBD2 (5 bases). The receptor's source is a human donor with HPV-associated anogenital cancer. CDR3 residues: CASSLCAGQETQYF. The CDR3 nucleotides are TGTGCCAGCAGTTTATGCGCGGGTCAAGAGACCCAGTACTTC.